A selection of T cell receptor beta chains follows, all from one sample in a study of T-cell reconstitution after alpha-beta-depleted transplantation in children. MiXCR was run by TCRdb on the PCR reads, yielding one entry per CDR3 protein. The table has 600,000 to 700,000 distinct CDR3 sequences, 16% seen once; the top ten hold 1.1%. The sample consisted of PBMCs from the stem cell graft donor, taken from the stem cell graft. These receptors all stem from a human donor who donated a stem cell graft to a child with acute myeloid leukemia. Each CDR3 is given with its conserved first and last residue. Fields, in order: V gene, J gene, D gene, clone size, CDR3 DNA, CDR3 protein. D genes are given only for firm matches. Only part of the rows carry a size: once, few, many, or a class if the clone is expanded.

>TRBV10-3|TRBJ2-3|.|many
TGTGCCATCAGCCCGGACCGCTCCACAGATACGCAGTATTTT
CAISPDRSTDTQYF
>TRBV15|TRBJ2-1|.|many
TGTGCCACCAGCAGAGACTCTAGCTCCTACAATGAGCAGTTCTTC
CATSRDSSSYNEQFF
>TRBV12-3/TRBV12-4|TRBJ2-1|TRBD1|.
TGTGCCAGCAGTCGAACGGGACAGGGCGGAGATGAGCAGTTCTTC
CASSRTGQGGDEQFF
>TRBV12-3/TRBV12-4|TRBJ1-3|TRBD1|many
TGTGCCAGCAGTGCTCCCCGGGACAGGGCTGGAAACACCATATATTTT
CASSAPRDRAGNTIYF
>TRBV12-3/TRBV12-4|TRBJ2-7|.|many
TGTGCCAGCAGTAGGGAAGCGGCCTACGAGCAGTACTTC
CASSREAAYEQYF
>TRBV10-3|TRBJ2-5|.|many
TGTGCCATCTCGAGCGGAGGTCAGGAGACCCAGTACTTC
CAISSGGQETQYF
>TRBV29-1|TRBJ1-2|TRBD1|many
TGCAGCGTTAAGGGACAGACTAACTATGGCTACACCTTC
CSVKGQTNYGYTF
>TRBV7-9|TRBJ2-5|TRBD2|.
TGTGCCAGCAGCTTCCCGGGGGGAAGGGAGACCCAGTACTTC
CASSFPGGRETQYF
>TRBV7-2|TRBJ1-5|.|.
TGTGCCAGCAGCTTAGTACCCGGGGAACCCCAGCATTTT
CASSLVPGEPQHF
>TRBV12-3/TRBV12-4|TRBJ1-1|.|many
TGTGCCAGCAGTTTGGGACGGCTGACTGAAGCTTTCTTT
CASSLGRLTEAFF
>TRBV20-1|TRBJ1-1|.|many
TGCAGTGCCTCAGAGCGGGGGGTCGGCACTGAAGCTTTCTTT
CSASERGVGTEAFF